This T cell receptor (beta chain) was identified in a study of T cells expressing NK-cell markers (dated by TCRdb to 2018 to 2020). As for the study more broadly: TCR beta-chain repertoires were profiled in sorted CD3+CD56+NKG2C+, CD3+CD56+NKG2C- and CD3+CD56-NKG2C+ T-cell subsets from eight donors. All eight donors whose samples were sequenced were randomly selected healthy volunteers, three of them men and five women. Sequencing of the libraries produced 2 x 150 bp reads on Illumina HiSeq 2000/2500, MiSeq or NextSeq. Among the eight sequenced donors, seven were HCMV-seropositive and one was HCMV-seronegative. Study-wide findings and limitations: Those dominant clonotypes were again the most abundant among CD3+CD56-NKG2C+ cells in a few donors, at about 25-60.1%. In roughly 6 donors, the dominant CD3+CD56+NKG2C+ clonotypes ranked among the top 10 CD8+ clonotypes, making up about 1.0-7.5% of CD8+ T cells. It remained unclear whether the expanded NKG2C-expressing T cell clones were specific for HCMV antigens.

As regards this clonotype: Its recognized antigen is unknown.

A commercial ELISA kit detecting HCMV-specific IgG in serum was used to determine HCMV serostatus. Peripheral blood mononuclear cells were isolated from blood by Ficoll density gradient centrifugation. CDR1 and CDR2 were assigned from the germline V gene (reference sequence) as SGHNT and YYREEE. The CDR3 measures 16 amino acids from cysteine to phenylalanine. This entry has no DNA. Reads for this sample came from an Illumina HiSeq 2000. The TCR beta cDNA libraries were made using 5'RACE template switching, a step that added both a universal primer site and unique molecular identifiers. cDNA synthesis was primed from the TCR beta constant segment, followed by two successive PCR amplification steps. Under the source paper's analysis protocol: Reads were demultiplexed and grouped by UMI with MIGEC, and clonotypes were assembled and quantified with MiTCR. To exclude erroneous sequences, any TCR cDNA sequence not supported by at least two reads was discarded. The tcR package was used for downstream repertoire analysis, and clonotypes were matched between fractions using CDR3 nucleotide sequence together with V segment. VDJmatch was used to annotate antigen specificity against VDJdb, with one amino acid substitution in CDR3 permitted. TCRdb reprocessed the sequencing reads and holds a single record per CDR3 protein sequence, with no DNA. None of the V and J calls come from the authors' own analysis; TCRdb made them. This sample's records show about 160,000 distinct CDR3 sequences. 18% of the sample belongs to the ten largest clones.

The sequenced sample was blood T cells: a sorted CD56 or NKG2C T cell subset, CD4+ or CD8+ T cells, or bulk PBMC T cells (not recorded which). This sequence was found in a woman between 18 and 69 years old in good health. The rearranged chain carries TRBV5-4 and TRBJ2-3; TCRdb proposes TRBD1, but this gene call is untestable without DNA. The CDR3 region has the sequence CASHTQGGPSTDTQYF.